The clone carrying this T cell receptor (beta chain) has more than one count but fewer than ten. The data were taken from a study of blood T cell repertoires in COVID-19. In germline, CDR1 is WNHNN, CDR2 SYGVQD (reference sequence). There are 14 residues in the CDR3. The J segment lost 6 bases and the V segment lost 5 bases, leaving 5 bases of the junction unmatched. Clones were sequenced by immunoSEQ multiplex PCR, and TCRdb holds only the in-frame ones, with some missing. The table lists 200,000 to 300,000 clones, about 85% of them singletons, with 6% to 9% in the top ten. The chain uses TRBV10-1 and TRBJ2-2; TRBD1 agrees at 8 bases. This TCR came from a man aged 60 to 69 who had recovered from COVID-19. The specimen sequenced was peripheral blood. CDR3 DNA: TGCGCCAGCAGTTTGACAGGGGCGTCCGGGGAGCTGTTTTTT. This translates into CASSLTGASGELFF.